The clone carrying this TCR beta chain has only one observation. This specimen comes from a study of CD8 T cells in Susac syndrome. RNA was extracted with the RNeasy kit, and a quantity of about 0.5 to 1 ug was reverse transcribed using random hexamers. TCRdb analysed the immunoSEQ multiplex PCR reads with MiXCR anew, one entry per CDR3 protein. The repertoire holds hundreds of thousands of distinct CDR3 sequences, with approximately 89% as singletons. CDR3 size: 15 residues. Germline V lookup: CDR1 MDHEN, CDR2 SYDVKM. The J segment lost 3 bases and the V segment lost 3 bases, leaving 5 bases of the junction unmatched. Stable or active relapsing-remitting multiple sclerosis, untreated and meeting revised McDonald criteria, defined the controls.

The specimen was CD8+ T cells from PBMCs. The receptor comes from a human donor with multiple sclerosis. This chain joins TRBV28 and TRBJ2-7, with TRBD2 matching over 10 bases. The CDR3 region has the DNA TGTGCCAGCAGTTTGGGACTAGCGCTAATCTACGAGCAGTACTTC. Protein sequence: CASSLGLALIYEQYF.